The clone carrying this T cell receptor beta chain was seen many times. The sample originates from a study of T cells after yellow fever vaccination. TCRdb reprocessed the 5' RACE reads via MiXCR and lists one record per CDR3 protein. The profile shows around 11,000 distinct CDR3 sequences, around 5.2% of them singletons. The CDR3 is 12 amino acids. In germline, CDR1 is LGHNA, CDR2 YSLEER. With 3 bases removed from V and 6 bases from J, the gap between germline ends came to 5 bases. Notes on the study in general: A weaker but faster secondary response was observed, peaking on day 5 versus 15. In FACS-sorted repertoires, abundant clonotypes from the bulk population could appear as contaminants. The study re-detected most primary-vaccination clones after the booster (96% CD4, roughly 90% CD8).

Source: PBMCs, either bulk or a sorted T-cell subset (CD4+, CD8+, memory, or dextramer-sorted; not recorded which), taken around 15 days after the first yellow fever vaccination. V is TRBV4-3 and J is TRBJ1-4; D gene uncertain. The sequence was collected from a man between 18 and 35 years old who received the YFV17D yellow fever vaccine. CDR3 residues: CASSHGDEKLFF. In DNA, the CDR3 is TGCGCCAGCAGCCATGGGGATGAAAAACTGTTTTTT.